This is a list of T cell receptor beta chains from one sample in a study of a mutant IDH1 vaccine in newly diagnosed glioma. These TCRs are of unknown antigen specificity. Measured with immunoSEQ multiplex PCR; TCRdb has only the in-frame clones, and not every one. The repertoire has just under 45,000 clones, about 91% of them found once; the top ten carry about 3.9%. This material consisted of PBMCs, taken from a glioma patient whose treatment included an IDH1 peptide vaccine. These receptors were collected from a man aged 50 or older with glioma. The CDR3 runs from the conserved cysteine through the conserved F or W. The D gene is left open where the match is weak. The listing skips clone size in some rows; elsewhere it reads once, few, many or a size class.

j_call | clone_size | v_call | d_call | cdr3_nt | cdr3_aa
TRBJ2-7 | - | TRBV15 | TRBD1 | TGTGCCACCAGCAGAAGCCGGGACAGGAGCTACGAGCAGTACTTC | CATSRSRDRSYEQYF
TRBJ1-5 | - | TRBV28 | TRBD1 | TGTGCCAGCAGCCCAACGGGACAGTCTTGGGATCAGCCCCAGCATTTT | CASSPTGQSWDQPQHF
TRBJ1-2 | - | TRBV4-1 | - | TGCGCCAGCAGCCGAGATGGGTCGGCAGTTTATGGCTACACCTTC | CASSRDGSAVYGYTF
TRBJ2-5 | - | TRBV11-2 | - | TGTGCCAGCAGAAAAGAAATGTTTGCCCACTCTAGAATAGAGACCCAGTACTTC | CASRKEMFAHSRIETQYF
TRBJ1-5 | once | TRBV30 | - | TGTGCCTGGAGTGTAGTGACAGGACAGCAGCCCCAGCATTTT | CAWSVVTGQQPQHF
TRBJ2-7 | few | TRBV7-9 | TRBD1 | TGTGCCAGCAGCGAAACAGGGGACGAGCAGTACTTC | CASSETGDEQYF
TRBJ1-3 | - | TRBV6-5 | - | TGTGCCAGCAGTTTAACCCTACAGGCAACTGGAAACACCATATATTTT | CASSLTLQATGNTIYF
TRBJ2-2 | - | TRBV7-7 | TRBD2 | TGTGCTAGCAGCCTCCGGACTAGCGGGAGTAGGGAGCTGTTTTTT | CASSLRTSGSRELFF
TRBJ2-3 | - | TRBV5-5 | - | TGTGCCAGCAGCGTCTCCGGGACCCACGCAGATACGCAGTATTTT | CASSVSGTHADTQYF
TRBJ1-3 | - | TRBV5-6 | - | TGTGCCAGCAGCTTCGAGGGTCTTCCCTCTGGAAACACCATATATTTT | CASSFEGLPSGNTIYF
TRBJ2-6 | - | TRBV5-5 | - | TGTGCCAGCAGCCCGCGGGGACAGTCAATCTCTGGGGCCAACGTCCTGACTTTC | CASSPRGQSISGANVLTF
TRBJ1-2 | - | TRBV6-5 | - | TGTGCCAGCAGAGAGACCGGGGTTAATGGCTACACCTTC | CASRETGVNGYTF
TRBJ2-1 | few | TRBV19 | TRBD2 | TGTGCCAGTAGCCCCGGGACTAGCGGGAGCGATGAGCAGTTCTTC | CASSPGTSGSDEQFF